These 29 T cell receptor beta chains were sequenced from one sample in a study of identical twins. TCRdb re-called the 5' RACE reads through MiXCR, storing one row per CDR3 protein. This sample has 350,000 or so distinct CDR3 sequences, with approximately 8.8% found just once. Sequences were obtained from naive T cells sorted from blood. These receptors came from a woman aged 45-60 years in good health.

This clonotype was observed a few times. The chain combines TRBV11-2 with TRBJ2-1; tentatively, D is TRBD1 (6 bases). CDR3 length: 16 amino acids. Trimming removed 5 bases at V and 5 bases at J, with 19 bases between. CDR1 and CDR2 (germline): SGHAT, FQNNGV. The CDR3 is CASSHLGPEGDNEQFF. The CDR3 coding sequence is TGTGCCAGCAGCCATTTAGGTCCAGAGGGGGACAATGAGCAGTTCTTC.

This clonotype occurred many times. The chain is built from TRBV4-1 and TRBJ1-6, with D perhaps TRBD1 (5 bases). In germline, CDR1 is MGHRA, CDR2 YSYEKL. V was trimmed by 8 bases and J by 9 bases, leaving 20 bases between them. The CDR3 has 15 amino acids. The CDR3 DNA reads TGCGCCAGCCAGAGTTACCGGGACTTCGGTTCACCCCTCCACTTT. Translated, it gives CASQSYRDFGSPLHF.

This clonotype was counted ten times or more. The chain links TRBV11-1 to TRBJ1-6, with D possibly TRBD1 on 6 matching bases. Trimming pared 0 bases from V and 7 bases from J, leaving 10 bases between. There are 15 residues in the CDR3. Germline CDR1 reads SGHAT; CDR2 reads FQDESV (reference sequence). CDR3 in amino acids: CASSLAGQGNSPLHF. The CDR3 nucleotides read TGTGCCAGCAGCTTAGCAGGGCAGGGGAATTCACCCCTCCACTTT.

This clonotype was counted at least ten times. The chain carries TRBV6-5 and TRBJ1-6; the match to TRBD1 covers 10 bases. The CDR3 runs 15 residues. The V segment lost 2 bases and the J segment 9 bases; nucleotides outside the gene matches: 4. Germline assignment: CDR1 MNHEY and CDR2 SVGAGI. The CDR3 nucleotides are TGTGCCAGCAGTTACGGACAGGGGGAGGGTTCACCCCTCCACTTT. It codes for CASSYGQGEGSPLHF.

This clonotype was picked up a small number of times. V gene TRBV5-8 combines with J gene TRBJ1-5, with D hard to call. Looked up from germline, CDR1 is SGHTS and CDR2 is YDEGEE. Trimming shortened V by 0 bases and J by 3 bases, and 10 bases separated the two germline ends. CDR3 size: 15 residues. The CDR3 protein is CASSLGSRSNQPQHF. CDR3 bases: TGTGCCAGCAGCTTGGGTTCCAGATCCAATCAGCCCCAGCATTTT.

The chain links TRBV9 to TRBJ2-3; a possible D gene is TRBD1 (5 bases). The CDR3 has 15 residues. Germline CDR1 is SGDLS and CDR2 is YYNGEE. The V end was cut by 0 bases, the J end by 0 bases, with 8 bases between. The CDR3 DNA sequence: TGTGCCAGCAGCGTAGGACAGCCTAGCACAGATACGCAGTATTTT. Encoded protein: CASSVGQPSTDTQYF.

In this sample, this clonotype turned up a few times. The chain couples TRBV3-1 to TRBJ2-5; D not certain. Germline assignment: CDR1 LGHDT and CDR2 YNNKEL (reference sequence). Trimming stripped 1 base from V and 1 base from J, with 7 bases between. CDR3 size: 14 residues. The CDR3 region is CASSQVGLQETQYF. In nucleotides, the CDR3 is TGTGCCAGCAGCCAAGTTGGCCTCCAAGAGACCCAGTACTTC.

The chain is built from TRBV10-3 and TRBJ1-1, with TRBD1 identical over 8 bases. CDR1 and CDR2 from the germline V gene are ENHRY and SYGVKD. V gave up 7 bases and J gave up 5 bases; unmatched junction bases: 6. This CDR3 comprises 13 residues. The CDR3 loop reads CAITGTGRTEAFF. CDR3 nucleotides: TGTGCCATCACAGGGACAGGACGGACTGAAGCTTTCTTT.

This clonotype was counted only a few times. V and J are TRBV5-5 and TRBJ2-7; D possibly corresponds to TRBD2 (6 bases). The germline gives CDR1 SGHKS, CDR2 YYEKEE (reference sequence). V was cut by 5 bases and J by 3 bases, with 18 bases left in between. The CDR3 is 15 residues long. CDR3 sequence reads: CASSRGAQGGYEQYF. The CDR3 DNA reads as TGTGCCAGCAGTCGCGGGGCCCAAGGAGGCTACGAGCAGTACTTC. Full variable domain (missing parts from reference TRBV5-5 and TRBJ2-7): DAGVTQSPTHLIKTRGQQVTLRCSPISGHKSVSWYQQVLGQGPQFIFQYYEKEERGRGNFPDRFSARQFPNYSSELNVNALLLGDSALYLCASSRGAQGGYEQYFGPGTRLTVT.

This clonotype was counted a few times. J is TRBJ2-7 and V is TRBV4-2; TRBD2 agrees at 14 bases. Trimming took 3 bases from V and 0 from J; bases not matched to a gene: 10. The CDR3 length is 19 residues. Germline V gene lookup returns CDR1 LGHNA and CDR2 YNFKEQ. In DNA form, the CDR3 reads TGTGCCAGCAGCCACGCTGGAGGGACTAGCGGGAGCCGCTCCTACGAGCAGTACGTC. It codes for CASSHAGGTSGSRSYEQYV.

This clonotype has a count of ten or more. The CDR3 is CASGREAEQFF. Written as DNA, the CDR3 is TGTGCCAGCGGTAGAGAGGCTGAGCAGTTCTTC. The chain links TRBV5-6 to TRBJ2-1; D is ambiguous. The germline gives CDR1 SGHDT, CDR2 YYEEEE. This CDR3 comprises 11 residues. V was shortened by 7 bases and J by 9 bases, with 11 bases between the two germline ends.

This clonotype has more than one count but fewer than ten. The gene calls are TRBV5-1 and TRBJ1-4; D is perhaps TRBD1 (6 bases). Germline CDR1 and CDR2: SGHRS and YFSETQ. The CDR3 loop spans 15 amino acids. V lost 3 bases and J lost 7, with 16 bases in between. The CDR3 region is CASSSEGGLGEKLFF. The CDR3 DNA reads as TGCGCCAGCAGCTCGGAGGGGGGCCTGGGTGAAAAACTGTTTTTT. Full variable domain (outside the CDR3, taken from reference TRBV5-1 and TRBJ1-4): KAGVTQTPRYLIKTRGQQVTLSCSPISGHRSVSWYQQTPGQGLQFLFEYFSETQRNKGNFPGRFSGRQFSNSRSEMNVSTLELGDSALYLCASSSEGGLGEKLFFGSGTQLSVL.

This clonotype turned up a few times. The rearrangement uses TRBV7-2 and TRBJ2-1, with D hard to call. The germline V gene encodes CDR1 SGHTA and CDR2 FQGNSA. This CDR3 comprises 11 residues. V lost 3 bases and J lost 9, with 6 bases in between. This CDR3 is CASSFVAEQFF. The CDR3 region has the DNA TGTGCCAGCAGCTTTGTAGCTGAGCAGTTCTTC.

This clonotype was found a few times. The chain's CDR3 is CASRFPGRANYGYTF. CDR3 nucleotide sequence: TGTGCCAGCAGGTTCCCGGGGAGAGCTAACTATGGCTACACCTTC. The rearrangement uses TRBV5-6 and TRBJ1-2; D remains unclear. Trimming pared 5 bases from V and 0 bases from J, leaving 14 bases between. The CDR3 contains 15 residues. The V gene's germline CDR1 is SGHDT and CDR2 YYEEEE. Together with reference TRBV5-6 and TRBJ1-2, the CDR3 gives the full variable domain: DAGVTQSPTHLIKTRGQQVTLRCSPKSGHDTVSWYQQALGQGPQFIFQYYEEEERQRGNFPDRFSGHQFPNYSSELNVNALLLGDSALYLCASRFPGRANYGYTFGSGTRLTVV.

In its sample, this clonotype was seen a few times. CDR3 protein: CASSYSGELQFF. The CDR3 coding sequence is TGTGCCAGCAGTTACTCGGGGGAGTTGCAGTTCTTC. The chain joins TRBV6-5 to TRBJ2-1; D tentatively reads TRBD1 or TRBD2 (5 bases each). Germline lookup yields CDR1 MNHEY and CDR2 SVGAGI. The CDR3 loop spans 12 amino acids. V gave up 0 bases and J gave up 12 bases, with 9 bases separating them.

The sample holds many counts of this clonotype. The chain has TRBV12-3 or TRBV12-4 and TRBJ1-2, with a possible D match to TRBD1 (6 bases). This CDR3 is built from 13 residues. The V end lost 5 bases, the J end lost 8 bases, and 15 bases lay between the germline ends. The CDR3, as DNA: TGTGCCAGCAGTCCAGGGACACTGCTAGGCTACACCTTC. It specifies CASSPGTLLGYTF.

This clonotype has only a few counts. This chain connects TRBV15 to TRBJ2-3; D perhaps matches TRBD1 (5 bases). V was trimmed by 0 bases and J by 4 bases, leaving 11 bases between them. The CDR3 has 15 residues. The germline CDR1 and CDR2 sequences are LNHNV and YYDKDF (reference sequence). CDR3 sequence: CATSRERRDSDTQYF. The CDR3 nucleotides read TGTGCCACCAGCAGAGAGCGCAGGGATTCAGATACGCAGTATTTT.

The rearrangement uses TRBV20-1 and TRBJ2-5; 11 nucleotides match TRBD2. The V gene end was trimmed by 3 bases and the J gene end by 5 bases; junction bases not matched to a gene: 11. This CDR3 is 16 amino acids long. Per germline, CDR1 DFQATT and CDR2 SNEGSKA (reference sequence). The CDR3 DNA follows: TGCAGTGCTAGTGGGCTAGCGGGAGGAGCCGGGGAGACCCAGTACTTC. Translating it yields CSASGLAGGAGETQYF.

In DNA form, the CDR3 reads TGTGCCAGCTCACCCGATCTTGAACCCCAGCATTTT. Amino acids: CASSPDLEPQHF. The chain uses TRBV18 and TRBJ1-5, with D uncertain. The V and J ends lost 3 bases and 10 bases respectively, with 10 bases between them. The CDR3 loop spans 12 amino acids. Germline V lookup: CDR1 KGHSH, CDR2 LQKENI.

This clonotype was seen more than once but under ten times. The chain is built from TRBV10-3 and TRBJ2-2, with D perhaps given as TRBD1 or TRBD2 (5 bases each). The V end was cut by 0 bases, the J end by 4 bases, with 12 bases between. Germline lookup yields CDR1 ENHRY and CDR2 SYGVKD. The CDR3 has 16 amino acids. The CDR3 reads CAISESRDLFTGELFF. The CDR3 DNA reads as TGTGCCATCAGTGAGTCGAGGGACCTTTTCACCGGGGAGCTGTTTTTT.

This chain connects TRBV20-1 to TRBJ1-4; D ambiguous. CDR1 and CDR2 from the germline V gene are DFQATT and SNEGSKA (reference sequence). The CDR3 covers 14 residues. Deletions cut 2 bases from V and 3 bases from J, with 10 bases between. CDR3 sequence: CSARSSEPNEKLFF. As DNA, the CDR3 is TGCAGTGCTAGATCCTCGGAGCCTAATGAAAAACTGTTTTTT.

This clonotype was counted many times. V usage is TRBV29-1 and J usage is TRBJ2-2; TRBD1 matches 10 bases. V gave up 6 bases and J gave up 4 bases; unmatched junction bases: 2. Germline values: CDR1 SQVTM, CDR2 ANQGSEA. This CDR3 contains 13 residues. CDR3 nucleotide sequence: TGCAGCGTGGGGGACAGGGGCACCGGGGAGCTGTTTTTT. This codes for CSVGDRGTGELFF.

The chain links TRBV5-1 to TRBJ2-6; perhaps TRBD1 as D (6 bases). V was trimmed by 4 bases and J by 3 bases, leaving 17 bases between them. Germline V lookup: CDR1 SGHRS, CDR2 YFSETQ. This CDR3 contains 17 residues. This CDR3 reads CASSQQGVNFGANVLTF. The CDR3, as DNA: TGCGCCAGCAGCCAACAGGGTGTGAACTTTGGGGCCAACGTCCTGACTTTC. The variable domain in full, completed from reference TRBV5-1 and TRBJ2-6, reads KAGVTQTPRYLIKTRGQQVTLSCSPISGHRSVSWYQQTPGQGLQFLFEYFSETQRNKGNFPGRFSGRQFSNSRSEMNVSTLELGDSALYLCASSQQGVNFGANVLTFGAGSRLTVL.

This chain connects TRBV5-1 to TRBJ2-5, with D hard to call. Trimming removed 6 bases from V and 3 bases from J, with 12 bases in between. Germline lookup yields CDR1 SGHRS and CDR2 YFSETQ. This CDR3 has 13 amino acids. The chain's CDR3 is CASISRGKETQYF. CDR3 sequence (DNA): TGCGCCAGCATTTCCAGAGGAAAAGAGACCCAGTACTTC. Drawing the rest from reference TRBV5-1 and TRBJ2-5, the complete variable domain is KAGVTQTPRYLIKTRGQQVTLSCSPISGHRSVSWYQQTPGQGLQFLFEYFSETQRNKGNFPGRFSGRQFSNSRSEMNVSTLELGDSALYLCASISRGKETQYFGPGTRLLVL.

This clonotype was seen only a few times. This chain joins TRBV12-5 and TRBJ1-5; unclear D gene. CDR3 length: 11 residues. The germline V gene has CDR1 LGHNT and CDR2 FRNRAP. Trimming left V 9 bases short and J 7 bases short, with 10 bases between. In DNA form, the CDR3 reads TGTGCTAGACCCCGGAGGCAGCCCCAGCATTTT. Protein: CARPRRQPQHF.

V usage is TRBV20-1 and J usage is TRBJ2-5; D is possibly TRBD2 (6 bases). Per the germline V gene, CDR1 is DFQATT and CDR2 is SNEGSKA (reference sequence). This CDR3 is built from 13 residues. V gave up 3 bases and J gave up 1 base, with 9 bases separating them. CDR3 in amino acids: CSARQGLQETQYF. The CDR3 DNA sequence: TGCAGTGCTAGGCAGGGACTCCAAGAGACCCAGTACTTC.

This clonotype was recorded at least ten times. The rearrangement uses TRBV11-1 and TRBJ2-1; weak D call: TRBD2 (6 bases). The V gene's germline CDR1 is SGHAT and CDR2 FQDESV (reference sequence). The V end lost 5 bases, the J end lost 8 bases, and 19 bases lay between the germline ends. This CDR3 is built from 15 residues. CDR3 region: CASSQRFGRVDEQFF. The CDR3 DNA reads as TGTGCCAGCAGCCAACGGTTCGGGAGAGTCGATGAGCAGTTCTTC.

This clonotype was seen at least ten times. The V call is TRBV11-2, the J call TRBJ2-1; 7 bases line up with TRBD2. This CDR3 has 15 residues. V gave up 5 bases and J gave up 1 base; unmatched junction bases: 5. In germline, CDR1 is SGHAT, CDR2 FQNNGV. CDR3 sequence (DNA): TGTGCCAGCAGCAAAGTCGGGGGGTCCTACAATGAGCAGTTCTTC. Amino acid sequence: CASSKVGGSYNEQFF. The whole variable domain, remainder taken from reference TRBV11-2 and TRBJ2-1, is EAGVAQSPRYKIIEKRQSVAFWCNPISGHATLYWYQQILGQGPKLLIQFQNNGVVDDSQLPKDRFSAERLKGVDSTLKIQPAKLEDSAVYLCASSKVGGSYNEQFFGPGTRLTVL.

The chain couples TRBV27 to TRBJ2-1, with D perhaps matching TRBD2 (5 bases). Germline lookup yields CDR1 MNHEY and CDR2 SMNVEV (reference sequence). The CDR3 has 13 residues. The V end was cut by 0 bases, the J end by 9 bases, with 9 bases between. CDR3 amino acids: CASSLSDYREQFF. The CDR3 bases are TGTGCCAGCAGTTTATCCGACTACCGTGAGCAGTTCTTC.